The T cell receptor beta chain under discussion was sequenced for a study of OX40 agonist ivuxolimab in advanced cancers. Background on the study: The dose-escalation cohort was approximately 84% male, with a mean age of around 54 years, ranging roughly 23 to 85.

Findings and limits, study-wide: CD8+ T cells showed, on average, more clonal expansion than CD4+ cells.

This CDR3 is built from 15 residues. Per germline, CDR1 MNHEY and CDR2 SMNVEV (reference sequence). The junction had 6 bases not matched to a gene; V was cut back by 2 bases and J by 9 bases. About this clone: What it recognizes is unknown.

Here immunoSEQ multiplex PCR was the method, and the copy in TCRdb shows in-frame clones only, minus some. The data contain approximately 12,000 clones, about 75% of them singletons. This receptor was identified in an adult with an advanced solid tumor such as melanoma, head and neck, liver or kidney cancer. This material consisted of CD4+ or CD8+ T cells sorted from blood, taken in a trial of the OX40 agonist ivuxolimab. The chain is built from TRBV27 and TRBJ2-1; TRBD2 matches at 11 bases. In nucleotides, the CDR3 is TGTGCCAGCAGTTTAATAGCGGGGGGGCCCGGTGAGCAGTTCTTC. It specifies CASSLIAGGPGEQFF.